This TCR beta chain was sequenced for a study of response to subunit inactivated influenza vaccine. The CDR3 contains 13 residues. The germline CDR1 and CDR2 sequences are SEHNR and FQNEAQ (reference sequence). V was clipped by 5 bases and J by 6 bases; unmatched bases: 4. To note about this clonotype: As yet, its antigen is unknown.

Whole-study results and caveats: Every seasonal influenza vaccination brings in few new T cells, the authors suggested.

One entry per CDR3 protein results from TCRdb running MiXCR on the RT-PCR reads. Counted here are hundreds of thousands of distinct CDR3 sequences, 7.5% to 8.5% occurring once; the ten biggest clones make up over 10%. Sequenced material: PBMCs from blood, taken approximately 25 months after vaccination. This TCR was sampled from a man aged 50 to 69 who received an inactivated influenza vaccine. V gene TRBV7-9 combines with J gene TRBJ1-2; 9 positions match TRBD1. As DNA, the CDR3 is TGTGCCAGCAGCACAGGGGGCGGTAATGGCTACACCTTC. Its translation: CASSTGGGNGYTF.